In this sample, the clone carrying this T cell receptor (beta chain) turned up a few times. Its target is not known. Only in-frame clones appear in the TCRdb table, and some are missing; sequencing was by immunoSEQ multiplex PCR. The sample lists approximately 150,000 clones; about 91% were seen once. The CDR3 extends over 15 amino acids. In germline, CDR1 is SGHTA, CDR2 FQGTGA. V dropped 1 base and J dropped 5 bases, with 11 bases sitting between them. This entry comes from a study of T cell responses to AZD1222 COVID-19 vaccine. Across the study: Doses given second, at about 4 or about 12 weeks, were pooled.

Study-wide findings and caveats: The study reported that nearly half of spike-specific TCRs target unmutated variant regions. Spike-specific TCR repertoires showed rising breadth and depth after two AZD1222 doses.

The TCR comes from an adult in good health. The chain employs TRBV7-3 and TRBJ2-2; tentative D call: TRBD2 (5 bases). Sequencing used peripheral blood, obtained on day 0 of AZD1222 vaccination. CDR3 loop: CASSLSLSGTGELFF. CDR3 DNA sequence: TGTGCCAGCAGCTTAAGCCTCTCGGGGACCGGGGAGCTGTTTTTT. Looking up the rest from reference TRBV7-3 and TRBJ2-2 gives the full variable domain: GAGVSQTPSNKVTEKGKYVELRCDPISGHTALYWYRQSLGQGPEFLIYFQGTGAADDSGLPNDRFFAVRPEGSVSTLKIQRTERGDSAVYLCASSLSLSGTGELFFGEGSRLTVL.